Sequencing of this TCR beta chain was carried out in a study of T-cell memory formation after mild COVID-19. Study outcomes and limitations: Researchers found some responding clones in pre-infection memory, a sign that cross-reactive memory joined.

The TCR alpha and TCR beta cDNA libraries, bearing sample barcodes and UMIs, were generated by 5'RACE using constant-segment primers. Using its own MiXCR run on the 5' RACE reads, TCRdb lists one record per CDR3 protein. The sample lists around 200,000 distinct CDR3 sequences, 15% to 20% occurring once. A note on this clonotype: The antigen remains unidentified.

Germline lookup yields CDR1 SGHTA and CDR2 FQGNSA. This CDR3 region has 15 residues. V dropped 5 bases and J dropped 1 base, with 13 bases sitting between them. The source is a man aged 18 to 30 who had mild COVID-19 (a few samples of this study predate the infection). Cell type and time point are not known. Sequences were obtained from PBMCs or a T cell subset sorted from them (not recorded which). The chain couples TRBV7-2 to TRBJ2-3; a possible D gene is TRBD2 (5 bases). The CDR3 sequence is CASSKAAGGTDTQYF. The DNA for the CDR3 is TGTGCCAGCAGCAAAGCGGCCGGGGGCACAGATACGCAGTATTTT. Combining the CDR3 with reference TRBV7-2 and TRBJ2-3 gives the whole variable domain GAGVSQSPSNKVTEKGKDVELRCDPISGHTALYWYRQSLGQGLEFLIYFQGNSAPDKSGLPSDRFSAERTGGSVSTLTIQRTQQEDSAVYLCASSKAAGGTDTQYFGPGTRLTVL.